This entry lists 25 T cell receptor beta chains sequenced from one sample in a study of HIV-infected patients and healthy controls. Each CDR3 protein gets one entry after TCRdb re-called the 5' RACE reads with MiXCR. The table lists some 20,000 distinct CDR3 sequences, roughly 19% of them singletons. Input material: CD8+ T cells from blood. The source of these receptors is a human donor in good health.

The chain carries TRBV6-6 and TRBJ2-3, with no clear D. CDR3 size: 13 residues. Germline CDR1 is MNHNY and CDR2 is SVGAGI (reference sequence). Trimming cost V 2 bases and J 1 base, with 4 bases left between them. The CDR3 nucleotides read TGTGCCAGCAGTTACGTCCGCACAGATACGCAGTATTTT. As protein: CASSYVRTDTQYF.

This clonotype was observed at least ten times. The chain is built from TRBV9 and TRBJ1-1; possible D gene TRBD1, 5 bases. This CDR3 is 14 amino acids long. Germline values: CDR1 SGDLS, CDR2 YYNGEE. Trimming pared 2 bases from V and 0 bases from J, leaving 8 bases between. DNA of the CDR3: TGTGCCAGCAGCGTGGCAGGGATGAACACTGAAGCTTTCTTT. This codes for CASSVAGMNTEAFF.

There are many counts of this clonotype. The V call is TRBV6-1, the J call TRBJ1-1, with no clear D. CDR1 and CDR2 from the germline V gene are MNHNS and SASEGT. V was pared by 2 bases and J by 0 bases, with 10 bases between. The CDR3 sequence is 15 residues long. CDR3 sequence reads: CASSELAAMNTEAFF. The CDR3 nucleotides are TGTGCCAGCAGTGAATTGGCAGCCATGAACACTGAAGCTTTCTTT.

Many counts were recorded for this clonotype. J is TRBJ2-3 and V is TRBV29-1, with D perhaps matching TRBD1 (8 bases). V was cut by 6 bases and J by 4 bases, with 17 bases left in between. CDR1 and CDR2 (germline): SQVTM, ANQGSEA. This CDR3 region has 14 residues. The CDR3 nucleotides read TGCAGCGTAATGGACAGGGAGGGACCAGATACGCAGTATTTT. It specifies CSVMDREGPDTQYF.

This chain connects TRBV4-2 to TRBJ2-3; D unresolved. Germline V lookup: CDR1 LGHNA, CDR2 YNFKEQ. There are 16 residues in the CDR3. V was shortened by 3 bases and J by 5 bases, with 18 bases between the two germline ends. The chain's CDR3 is CASSQADTTLRDTQYF. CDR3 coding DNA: TGTGCCAGCAGCCAGGCAGACACTACATTGCGAGATACGCAGTATTTT.

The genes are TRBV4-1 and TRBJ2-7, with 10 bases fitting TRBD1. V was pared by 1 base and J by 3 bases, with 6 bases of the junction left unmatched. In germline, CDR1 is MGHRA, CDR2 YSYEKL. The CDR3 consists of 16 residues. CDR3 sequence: CASSQVSGTGVYEQYF. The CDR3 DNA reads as TGCGCCAGCAGCCAAGTCTCCGGGACAGGGGTCTACGAGCAGTACTTC.

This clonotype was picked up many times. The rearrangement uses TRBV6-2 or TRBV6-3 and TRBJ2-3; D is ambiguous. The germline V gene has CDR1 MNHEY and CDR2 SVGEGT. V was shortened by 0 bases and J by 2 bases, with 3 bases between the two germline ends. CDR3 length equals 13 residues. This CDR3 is CASSYSDTDTQYF. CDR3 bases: TGTGCCAGCAGTTACTCAGACACAGATACGCAGTATTTT.

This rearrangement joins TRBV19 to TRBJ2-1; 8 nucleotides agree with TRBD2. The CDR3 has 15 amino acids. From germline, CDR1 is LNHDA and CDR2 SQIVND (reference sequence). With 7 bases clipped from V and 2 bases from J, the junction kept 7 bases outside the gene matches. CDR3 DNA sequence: TGTGCCAGTACCCCGGGAGGGCCGGCCTACAATGAGCAGTTCTTC. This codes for CASTPGGPAYNEQFF.

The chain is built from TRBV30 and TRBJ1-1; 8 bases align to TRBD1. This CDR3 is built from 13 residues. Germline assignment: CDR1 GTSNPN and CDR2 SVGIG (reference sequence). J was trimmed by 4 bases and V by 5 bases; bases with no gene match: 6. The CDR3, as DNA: TGTGCCTGGTCGACAGGGGAGGGCACTGAAGCTTTCTTT. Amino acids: CAWSTGEGTEAFF.

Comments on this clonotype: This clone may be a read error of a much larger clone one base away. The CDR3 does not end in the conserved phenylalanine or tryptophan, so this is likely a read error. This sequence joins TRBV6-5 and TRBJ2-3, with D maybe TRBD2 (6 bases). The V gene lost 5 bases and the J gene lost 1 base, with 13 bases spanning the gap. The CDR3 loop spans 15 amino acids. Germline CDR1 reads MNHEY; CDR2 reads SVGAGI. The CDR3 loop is CASSPTASGTDTQYY. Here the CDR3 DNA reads TGTGCCAGCAGTCCCACGGCTAGCGGCACAGATACGCAGTATTAT.

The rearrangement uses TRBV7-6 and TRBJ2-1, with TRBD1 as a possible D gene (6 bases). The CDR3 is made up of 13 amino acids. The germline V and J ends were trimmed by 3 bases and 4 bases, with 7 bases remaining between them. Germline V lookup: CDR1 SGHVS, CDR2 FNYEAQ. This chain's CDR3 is CASSLDSYNEQFF. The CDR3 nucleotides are TGTGCCAGCAGCTTGGACAGTTACAATGAGCAGTTCTTC.

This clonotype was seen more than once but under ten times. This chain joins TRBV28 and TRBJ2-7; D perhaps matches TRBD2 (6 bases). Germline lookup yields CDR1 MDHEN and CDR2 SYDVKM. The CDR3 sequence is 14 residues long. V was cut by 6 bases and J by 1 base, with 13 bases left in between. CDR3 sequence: CASRGEAVSYEQYF. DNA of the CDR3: TGTGCCAGCAGGGGGGAGGCGGTTTCCTACGAGCAGTACTTC.

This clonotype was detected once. CDR3 DNA sequence: TGCGCCAGCAGCTTCGCCCCGACGGGGGCCGGGACCCAGTACTTC. This codes for CASSFAPTGAGTQYF. The chain uses TRBV5-1 and TRBJ2-5, with D perhaps being TRBD1 or TRBD2 (6 bases each). Germline CDR1 is SGHRS and CDR2 is YFSETQ. Trimming shortened V by 2 bases and J by 7 bases, and 18 bases separated the two germline ends. The CDR3 length is 15 residues.

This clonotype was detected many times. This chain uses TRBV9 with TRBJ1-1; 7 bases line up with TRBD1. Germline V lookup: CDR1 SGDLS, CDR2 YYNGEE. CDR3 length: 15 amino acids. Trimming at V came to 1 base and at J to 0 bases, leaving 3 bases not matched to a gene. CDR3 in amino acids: CASSVRTGMNTEAFF. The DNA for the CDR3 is TGTGCCAGCAGCGTAAGGACAGGAATGAACACTGAAGCTTTCTTT.

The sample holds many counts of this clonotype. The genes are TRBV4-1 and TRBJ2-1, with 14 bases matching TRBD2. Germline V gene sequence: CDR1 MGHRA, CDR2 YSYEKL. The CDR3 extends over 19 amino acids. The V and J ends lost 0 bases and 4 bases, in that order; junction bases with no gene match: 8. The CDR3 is CASSQDNSGLAGAYNEQFF. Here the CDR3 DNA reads TGCGCCAGCAGCCAAGACAATTCGGGACTAGCGGGAGCTTACAATGAGCAGTTCTTC.

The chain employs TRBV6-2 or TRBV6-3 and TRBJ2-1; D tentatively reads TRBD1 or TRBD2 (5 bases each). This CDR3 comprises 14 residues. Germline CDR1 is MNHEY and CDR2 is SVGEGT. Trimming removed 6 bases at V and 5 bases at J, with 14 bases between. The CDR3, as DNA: TGTGCCAGCAGGGGGGAAAGTTTAAACAATGAGCAGTTCTTC. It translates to CASRGESLNNEQFF.

CDR3 bases: TGTGCCAGTAGTTATCAGACAGGGAACACTGAAGCTTTCTTT. Encoded protein: CASSYQTGNTEAFF. The chain combines TRBV19 with TRBJ1-1; maybe TRBD1 (6 bases). Trimming left V 5 bases short and J 1 base short, with 11 bases between. The length of the CDR3 is 14 residues. Germline loops: CDR1 LNHDA, CDR2 SQIVND (reference sequence).

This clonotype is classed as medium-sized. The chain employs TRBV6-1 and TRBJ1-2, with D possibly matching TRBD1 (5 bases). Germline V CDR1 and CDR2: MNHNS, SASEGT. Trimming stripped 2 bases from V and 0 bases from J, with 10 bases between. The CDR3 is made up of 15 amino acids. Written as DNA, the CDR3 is TGTGCCAGCAGTGAATGGGGGGTAGCTAACTATGGCTACACCTTC. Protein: CASSEWGVANYGYTF.

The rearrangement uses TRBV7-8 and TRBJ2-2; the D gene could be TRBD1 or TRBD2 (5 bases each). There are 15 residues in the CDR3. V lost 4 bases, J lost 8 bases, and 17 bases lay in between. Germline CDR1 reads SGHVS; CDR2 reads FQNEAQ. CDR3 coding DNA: TGTGCCAGCAGCTCCCGGGGCTTGATGGGTGGGGAGCTGTTTTTT. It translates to CASSSRGLMGGELFF.

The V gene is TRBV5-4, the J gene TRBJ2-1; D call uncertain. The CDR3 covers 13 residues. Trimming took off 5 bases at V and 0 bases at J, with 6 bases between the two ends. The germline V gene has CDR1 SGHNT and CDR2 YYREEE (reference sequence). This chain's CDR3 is CASRIYSYNEQFF. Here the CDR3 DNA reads TGTGCCAGCAGGATTTACTCCTACAATGAGCAGTTCTTC.

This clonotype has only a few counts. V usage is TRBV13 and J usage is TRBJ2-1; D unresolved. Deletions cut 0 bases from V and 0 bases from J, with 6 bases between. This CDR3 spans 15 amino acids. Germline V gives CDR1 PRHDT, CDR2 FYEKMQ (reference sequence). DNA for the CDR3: TGTGCCAGCAGCTTAGGTGCCTACTCCTACAATGAGCAGTTCTTC. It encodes CASSLGAYSYNEQFF.

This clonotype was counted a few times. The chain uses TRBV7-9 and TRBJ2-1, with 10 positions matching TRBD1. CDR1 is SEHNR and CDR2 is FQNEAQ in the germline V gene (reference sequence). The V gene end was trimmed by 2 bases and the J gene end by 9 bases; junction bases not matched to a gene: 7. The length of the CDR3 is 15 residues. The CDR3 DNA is TGTGCCAGCAGCTTATTGGGACAGGGGTTCGGTGAGCAGTTCTTC. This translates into CASSLLGQGFGEQFF.

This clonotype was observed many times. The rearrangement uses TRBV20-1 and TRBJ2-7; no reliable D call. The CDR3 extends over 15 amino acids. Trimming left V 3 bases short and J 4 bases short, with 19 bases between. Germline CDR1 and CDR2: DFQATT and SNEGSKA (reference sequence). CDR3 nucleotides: TGCAGTGCTAGGCACCCATATAGAAGTGATTACGAGCAGTACTTC. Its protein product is CSARHPYRSDYEQYF.

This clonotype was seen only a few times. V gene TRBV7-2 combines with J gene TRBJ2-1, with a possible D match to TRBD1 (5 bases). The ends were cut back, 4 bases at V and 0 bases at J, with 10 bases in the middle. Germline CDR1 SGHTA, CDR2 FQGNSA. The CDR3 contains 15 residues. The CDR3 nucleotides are TGTGCCAGCAGCTCACCGGACAACTCCTACAATGAGCAGTTCTTC. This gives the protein CASSSPDNSYNEQFF.

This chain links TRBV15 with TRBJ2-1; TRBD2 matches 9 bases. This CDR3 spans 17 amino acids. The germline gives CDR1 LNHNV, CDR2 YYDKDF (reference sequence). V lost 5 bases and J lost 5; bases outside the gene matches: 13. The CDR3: CATSRVTSGPQNNEQFF. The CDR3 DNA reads TGTGCCACCAGCCGGGTGACTAGCGGCCCGCAAAACAATGAGCAGTTCTTC. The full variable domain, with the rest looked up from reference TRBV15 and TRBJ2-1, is DAMVIQNPRYQVTQFGKPVTLSCSQTLNHNVMYWYQQKSSQAPKLLFHYYDKDFNNEADTPDNFQSRRPNTSFCFLDIRSPGLGDTAMYLCATSRVTSGPQNNEQFFGPGTRLTVL.